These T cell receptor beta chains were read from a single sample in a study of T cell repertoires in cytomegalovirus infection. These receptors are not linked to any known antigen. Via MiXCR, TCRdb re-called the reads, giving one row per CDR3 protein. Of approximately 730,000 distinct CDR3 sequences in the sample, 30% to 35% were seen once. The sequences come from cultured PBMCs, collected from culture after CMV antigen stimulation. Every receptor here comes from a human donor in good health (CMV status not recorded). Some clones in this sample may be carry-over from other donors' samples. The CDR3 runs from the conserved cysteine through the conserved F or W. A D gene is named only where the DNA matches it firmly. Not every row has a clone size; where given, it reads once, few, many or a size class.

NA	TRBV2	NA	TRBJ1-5	CASSEANGNQPQHF	TGTGCCAGCAGTGAAGCTAACGGCAATCAGCCCCAGCATTTT
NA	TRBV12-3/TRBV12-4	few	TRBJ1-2	CASSRMPARGNYGYTF	TGTGCCAGCAGTCGAATGCCGGCCAGGGGAAACTATGGCTACACCTTC
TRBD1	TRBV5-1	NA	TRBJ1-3	CASSLNRGGFSGNTIYF	TGCGCCAGCAGCTTGAACAGGGGTGGCTTCTCTGGAAACACCATATATTTT
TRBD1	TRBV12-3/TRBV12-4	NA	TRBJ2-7	CASSNRTGYEQYF	TGTGCCAGCAGCAACAGGACAGGCTACGAGCAGTACTTC
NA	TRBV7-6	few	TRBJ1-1	CASSYRRGLNTEAFF	TGTGCCAGCAGCTACCGGCGGGGATTGAACACTGAAGCTTTCTTT
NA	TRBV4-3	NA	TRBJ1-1	CASSQDPWTEAFF	TGCGCCAGCAGCCAAGATCCCTGGACTGAAGCTTTCTTT
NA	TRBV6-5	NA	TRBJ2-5	CASSPLYEGLFQETQYF	TGTGCCAGCAGTCCCCTCTACGAGGGACTTTTCCAAGAGACCCAGTACTTC
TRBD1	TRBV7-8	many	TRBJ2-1	CASSLRQGYNEQFF	TGTGCCAGCAGCCTACGACAGGGGTACAATGAGCAGTTCTTC
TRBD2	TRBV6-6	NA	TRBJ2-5	CASSWEAGGPGAQYF	TGTGCCAGCAGTTGGGAAGCGGGAGGGCCGGGGGCCCAGTACTTC
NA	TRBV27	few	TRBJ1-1	CASSFREGGTEAFF	TGTGCCAGCAGTTTCAGGGAAGGTGGCACTGAAGCTTTCTTT
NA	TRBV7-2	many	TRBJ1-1	CASSFSFGHEAFF	TGTGCCAGCAGCTTCTCCTTCGGTCACGAAGCTTTCTTT
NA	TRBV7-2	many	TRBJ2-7	CASSLGLSRTYEQYF	TGTGCCAGCAGCTTAGGTCTATCCAGGACCTACGAGCAGTACTTC
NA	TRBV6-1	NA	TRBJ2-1	CASSAPDYNEQFF	TGTGCCAGCAGTGCCCCAGATTACAATGAGCAGTTCTTC
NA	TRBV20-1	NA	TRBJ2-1	CSAKDLLSYNEQFF	TGCAGTGCTAAGGACCTCCTCTCCTACAATGAGCAGTTCTTC
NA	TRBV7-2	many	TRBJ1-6	CASSFRAEGSLHF	TGTGCCAGCAGCTTTAGAGCCGAGGGATCCCTCCACTTT
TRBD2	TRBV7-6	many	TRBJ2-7	CASSLGRAASGFSYEQYF	TGTGCCAGCAGCTTAGGACGGGCGGCTAGCGGTTTTTCCTACGAGCAGTACTTC
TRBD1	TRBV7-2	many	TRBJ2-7	CASSSSGTGGLRQYF	TGTGCCAGCAGCTCCTCCGGGACAGGGGGACTTCGGCAGTACTTC
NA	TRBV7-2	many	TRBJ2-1	CASSFWQSSYNEQFF	TGTGCCAGCAGCTTTTGGCAGAGCTCCTACAATGAGCAGTTCTTC
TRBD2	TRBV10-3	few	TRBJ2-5	CAISALSSSSGRVRWQETQYF	TGTGCCATCAGTGCCCTGTCTTCGTCTAGCGGGAGGGTTCGGTGGCAAGAGACCCAGTACTTC
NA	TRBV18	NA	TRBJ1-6	CASSPVYRVNSPLHF	TGTGCCAGCTCACCAGTATACAGGGTCAATTCACCCCTCCACTTT
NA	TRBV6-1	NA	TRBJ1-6	CASRKPVSSYNSPLHF	TGTGCCAGCAGGAAACCGGTTTCCTCCTATAATTCACCCCTCCACTTT
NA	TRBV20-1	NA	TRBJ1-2	CSARKGGDGYTF	TGCAGTGCTAGAAAGGGGGGCGATGGCTACACCTTC